This T cell receptor (beta chain) was captured in a study of vaccination effects on CD4 cells after COVID-19. Overall study context: Post-vaccine sample collection fell at a median of 72 days after the second dose. Cultures of a few million PBMC per well contained 9.5 to 10 IU/ml IL-2 plus 10 ug/ml peptides.

Germline CDR1 and CDR2: GTSNPN and SVGIG (reference sequence). V trimming: 3 bases; J trimming: 1 base; junction bases outside the gene matches: 8. The CDR3 totals 15 residues. A word on this clone: Its antigen is currently unknown.

Having been cultured for approximately ten days, the cells underwent CD4+ T cell isolation. The cohort was immunized with two doses of either the BNT162b2 or mRNA-1273 vaccine. Sequenced by immunoSEQ multiplex PCR; TCRdb stores in-frame clones only, minus some. The table records around 69,000 clones, roughly 80% of them present only once. This clonotype was sampled from a human donor who received a COVID-19 vaccine. The V call is TRBV30, the J call TRBJ1-1; TRBD1 aligns across 7 bases. This sample comprised CD4+ T cells from PBMCs cultured without peptide, obtained after COVID-19 vaccination. The CDR3 region has the DNA TGTGCCTGGAGGCCGAGAGGGGGCCGGAACACTGAAGCTTTCTTT. This codes for CAWRPRGGRNTEAFF.